The next 4 T cell receptor beta chains were all read from a single sample in a study of T-cell reconstitution after alpha-beta-depleted transplantation in children. The authors prepared the TCRbeta library with unique molecular identifiers. TCRdb ran MiXCR on the PCR reads and lists one entry per CDR3 protein. Seen here are about 830,000 distinct CDR3 sequences, under 20% observed once, and the top ten hold approximately 4.5%. The starting material was PBMCs, mostly from graft donor cells, obtained 360 days after TCRalphabeta/CD19-depleted stem cell transplant. Receptors were obtained from a male patient younger than 18 who had a stem cell transplant for acute lymphoblastic leukemia, so the T cells may come from the graft donor.

This clonotype was seen a handful of times. The chain carries TRBV3-1 and TRBJ2-7; 9 bases agree with TRBD2. The CDR3 runs 15 residues. Germline CDR1 LGHDT, CDR2 YNNKEL (reference sequence). Losses at the gene ends were 6 bases for V and 5 bases for J; bases not matched to a gene: 11. The CDR3 is CASSHLAGYGNEQYF. The CDR3 nucleotides are TGTGCCAGCAGTCACCTAGCGGGGTATGGTAACGAGCAGTACTTC.

This clonotype has a handful of counts. The V and J genes are TRBV7-9 and TRBJ1-5; possibly TRBD1 for D (6 bases). This CDR3 comprises 15 residues. Trimming removed 4 bases at V and 5 bases at J, with 15 bases between. The germline V gene encodes CDR1 SEHNR and CDR2 FQNEAQ (reference sequence). In DNA, the CDR3 is TGTGCCAGCAGCTCAAACAGGGAACGAGATCAGCCCCAGCATTTT. Translation gives CASSSNRERDQPQHF.

The rearrangement links TRBV25-1 to TRBJ2-1; D assignment may be TRBD1 or TRBD2 (5 bases each). From germline, CDR1 is MGHDK and CDR2 SYGVNS. V was pared by 1 base and J by 0 bases, with 10 bases between. This CDR3 has 16 amino acids. The CDR3 sequence: CASSEWGRISYNEQFF. CDR3 sequence (DNA): TGTGCCAGCAGTGAATGGGGACGCATCTCCTACAATGAGCAGTTCTTC.

This clonotype was seen ten or more times. CDR3 in DNA: TGCGCCAGCAGCCAAGATTTCGGGGAGCTGTTTTTT. It yields the protein CASSQDFGELFF. The chain combines TRBV4-1 with TRBJ2-2; D not certain. The V gene lost 0 bases and the J gene lost 7 bases, with 3 bases spanning the gap. There are 12 residues in the CDR3. Germline V CDR1 and CDR2: MGHRA, YSYEKL.